The following is a T cell receptor (beta chain) sequence with its context. Its antigen is unknown. The data were obtained in a study of PD-1 blockade in classical Hodgkin lymphoma. Some clones are missing from TCRdb's copy, which holds only in-frame ones; the method was immunoSEQ multiplex PCR. The top ten clones hold less than 20% of a sample with some 23,000 clones, 81% of them seen once. Every patient experienced relapse after autologous stem cell transplantation, and brentuximab vedotin exposure varied. The V and J ends lost 2 bases and 4 bases respectively, with 6 bases between them. CDR1 and CDR2 (germline): SEHNR, FQNEAQ (reference sequence). CDR3 size: 12 residues. Overall study results and limits: It was among complete responders that baseline diversity resembled that of newly diagnosed patients. There was a significant rise in CD4+ TCR diversity by C4D1, with no such rise for CD8+. Among the patients, those starting nivolumab under 1 year after ASCT were excluded.

V usage is TRBV7-9 and J usage is TRBJ2-7; unclear D gene. This receptor was obtained from a human donor with classical Hodgkin lymphoma. Sequenced here: peripheral blood mononuclear cells (PBMCs), sampled before the second cycle of nivolumab. CDR3 sequence (DNA): TGTGCCAGCAGCTTAAATAGGTACGAGCAGTACTTC. This encodes CASSLNRYEQYF.